This is a list of T cell receptor beta chains from one sample in a study of cytomegalovirus exposure and HLA in healthy donors. Libraries were prepared by immunoSEQ multiplex PCR; TCRdb keeps only in-frame clonotypes and omits some of them. The top ten clones hold about 1.6% of a sample with some 140,000 clones, 65% to 80% of them seen once. The sequenced sample was PBMCs. These receptors were taken from a woman under 30 in good health and CMV-seronegative. Both conserved end residues are part of each CDR3. The order of the fields is J gene, V gene, clone size, D gene, CDR3 DNA, CDR3 protein. D genes are given only for firm matches. Clone size appears in some rows only: once, few, many, or a class for an expanded clone.

>TRBJ2-3|TRBV11-2|.|TRBD1
TGTGCCAGCAGCAGACAGGGGGATACGCAGTATTTT
CASSRQGDTQYF
>TRBJ2-1|TRBV19|.|TRBD2
TGTGCCAGTAGTCCCTCTCTAGCGGGAGGGCCGAATGAGCAGTTCTTC
CASSPSLAGGPNEQFF
>TRBJ1-5|TRBV6-1|.|.
TGTGCCAGCAGTGGAGGGGGTGGACAGCATTTT
CASSGGGGQHF
>TRBJ2-7|TRBV7-2|.|.
TGTGCCAGCAGTGGGCGGGTGCCCGACATCCCTTCCTACGAGCAGTACTTC
CASSGRVPDIPSYEQYF
>TRBJ1-2|TRBV5-1|.|TRBD1
TGCGCCAGCAGTTCGGGACAGAGTTACTATGGCTACACCTTC
CASSSGQSYYGYTF
>TRBJ1-2|TRBV5-1|.|TRBD1
TGCGCCAGCAGCCACCCGCCAGGGGGTCAAGGGGGAGGCTACACCTTC
CASSHPPGGQGGGYTF
>TRBJ1-5|TRBV28|.|TRBD1
TGTGCCAGCAGTTTACCGGGACAGGTCGGGGATCAGCCCCAGCATTTT
CASSLPGQVGDQPQHF
>TRBJ1-1|TRBV5-1|once|.
TGCGCCAGCAGCTCCGTGACAGGCATGCCCCTGAACACTGAAGCTTTCTTT
CASSSVTGMPLNTEAFF
>TRBJ2-5|TRBV19|.|TRBD2
TGTGCCAGTAAGGCTAGCGGGAGTCGCGAGACCCAGTACTTC
CASKASGSRETQYF
>TRBJ2-7|TRBV28|.|.
TGTGCCAGCAGTTTATTGGCATGGGGGGACTCCTACGAGCAGTACTTC
CASSLLAWGDSYEQYF
>TRBJ1-1|TRBV5-1|.|TRBD1
TGCGCCAGCAGCGACCCAGGGGGGAGAGAAGCTTTCTTT
CASSDPGGREAFF
>TRBJ1-3|TRBV6-5|.|TRBD1
TGTGCCAGCAGTTCAACAGGGGGCTCTGGAAACACCATATATTTT
CASSSTGGSGNTIYF
>TRBJ2-3|TRBV10-3|.|TRBD2
TGTGCCTCCTGGAGAGGGCTAGCGGGAGATACGCAGTATTTT
CASWRGLAGDTQYF
>TRBJ2-1|TRBV2|.|TRBD2
TGTGCCAGCACCCTTCTAGCGGGTTCGCAGTTCTTC
CASTLLAGSQFF
>TRBJ1-1|TRBV11-3|.|TRBD1
TGTGCCAGCAGCTCAACAGGGGTGAACACTGAAGCTTTCTTT
CASSSTGVNTEAFF
>TRBJ2-1|TRBV5-1|few|TRBD2
TGCGCCAGCAGCTCCGGACTAGCGGCGACCTACAATGAGCAGTTCTTC
CASSSGLAATYNEQFF
>TRBJ2-6|TRBV7-9|.|.
TGTGCCAGCAGCTTAGTTCGCTCTGGGGCCAACGTCCTGACTTTC
CASSLVRSGANVLTF
>TRBJ1-4|TRBV7-2|.|TRBD1
TGTGCCAGCAGCAAAGACAGGGCGAATGAAAAACTGTTTTTT
CASSKDRANEKLFF
>TRBJ2-7|TRBV6-1|.|TRBD1
TGTGCCAGCAGTTTTGGACAGGGGGCGCTTCCCGAGCAGTACTTC
CASSFGQGALPEQYF
>TRBJ1-1|TRBV12-5|few|TRBD1
TGTGCTAGTGGTCACGGGACAGCCGGACCTGAAGCTTTCTTT
CASGHGTAGPEAFF
>TRBJ2-1|TRBV29-1|.|.
TGCAGCGTCAGTCTAGCTGACCGATACAATGAGCAGTTCTTC
CSVSLADRYNEQFF
>TRBJ1-1|TRBV27|few|.
TGTGCCAGCTCCCCTTCCGGGACACCTTATAGGACTGAAGCTTTCTTT
CASSPSGTPYRTEAFF
>TRBJ1-2|TRBV7-9|.|.
TGTGCCAGCAGCTTAACAGGGCCTAACTATGGCTACACCTTC
CASSLTGPNYGYTF
>TRBJ2-5|TRBV2|.|.
TGTGCCAGCAGTGTTCCACTTGAAGAGACCCAGTACTTC
CASSVPLEETQYF
>TRBJ1-5|TRBV19|.|TRBD1
TGTGCCAGTCGCTTTAACCCCCGGGACAGTTACAGTCAGCCCCAGCATTTT
CASRFNPRDSYSQPQHF
>TRBJ2-7|TRBV6-5|.|TRBD1
TGTGCCAGCAGTTACTCTGGGGACAGCTTCTACGAGCAGTACTTC
CASSYSGDSFYEQYF
>TRBJ2-3|TRBV30|once|.
TGTGCCTGGACAGGACTTCGAGGCACAGATACGCAGTATTTT
CAWTGLRGTDTQYF
>TRBJ2-1|TRBV7-8|few|TRBD1
TGTGCCAGCAGCATAACTCCCGACAGGGGGAGCTACAATGAGCAGTTCTTC
CASSITPDRGSYNEQFF
>TRBJ2-7|TRBV4-1|.|TRBD1
TGCGCCAGCAGGACTAATACTGACAGGGGATACGAGCAGTACTTC
CASRTNTDRGYEQYF
>TRBJ2-5|TRBV5-1|.|.
TGCGCCAGCAGCTTGGGGTATAGGGGGTCGGAAGAGACCCAGTACTTC
CASSLGYRGSEETQYF
>TRBJ2-2|TRBV29-1|once|TRBD2
TGCAGCATCGCAGGGAGGGTGGGCACCGGGGAGCTGTTTTTT
CSIAGRVGTGELFF
>TRBJ1-5|TRBV7-8|.|TRBD1
TGTGCCAGCAAGGAGGGGGCTCGAAATCAGCCCCAGCATTTT
CASKEGARNQPQHF
>TRBJ1-2|TRBV10-3|.|TRBD1
TGTGCCATCAGTGGGAGGCAGGGGGCTAGCCATGGCTACACCTTC
CAISGRQGASHGYTF
>TRBJ2-1|TRBV11-2|.|TRBD2
TGTGCCAGCAGCAAATGGACTAGCGGGAGAGGCAATGAGCAGTTCTTC
CASSKWTSGRGNEQFF
>TRBJ2-2|TRBV7-2|.|.
TGTGCCAGCAGCTCTACTCCTAACACCGGGGAGCTGTTTTTT
CASSSTPNTGELFF
>TRBJ2-7|TRBV30|once|TRBD2
TGTGCCTGGAGGCGGGGACTAGCGGGGGAGTACGAGCAGTACTTC
CAWRRGLAGEYEQYF
>TRBJ1-4|TRBV6-4|.|.
TGTGCCAGCAGTCCTGACAGCTCTAATGAAAAACTGTTTTTT
CASSPDSSNEKLFF
>TRBJ2-3|TRBV5-1|.|.
TGCGCCAGCAGCTTAGCCAGGGGGGCGGATACGCAGTATTTT
CASSLARGADTQYF
>TRBJ1-5|TRBV6-1|.|.
TGTGCCAGTGCTTCCGGTAGCAATCAGCCCCAGCATTTT
CASASGSNQPQHF
>TRBJ2-1|TRBV5-1|.|TRBD2
TGCGCCAGCAGGTTTAGCGGGGGGGTCTACAATGAGCAGTTCTTC
CASRFSGGVYNEQFF
>TRBJ2-5|TRBV10-3|.|.
TGTGCCATCAGTGATGTAGCGGAGGGGCAAGAGACCCAGTACTTC
CAISDVAEGQETQYF
>TRBJ2-1|TRBV7-2|.|.
TGTGCCAGCAGCCGCAGGGGCCAGGGGAAGAATGAGCAGTTCTTC
CASSRRGQGKNEQFF
>TRBJ2-1|TRBV2|.|.
TGTGCCAGCACGGGAGAGGGATCCTACAATGAGCAGTTCTTC
CASTGEGSYNEQFF
>TRBJ1-4|TRBV2|.|.
TGTGCCAGCAGTGAGACAAGGGGGGGTCTTGGAAAACTGTTTTTT
CASSETRGGLGKLFF
>TRBJ2-1|TRBV6-5|.|TRBD2
TGTGCCAGCAGTTACTGGACTAGCGGGCTATACAATGAGCAGTTCTTC
CASSYWTSGLYNEQFF
>TRBJ2-3|TRBV19|few|TRBD2
TGTGCCAGTAGTATCCCTAGCGGGAGGGACACAGATACGCAGTATTTT
CASSIPSGRDTDTQYF